Given below is one T cell receptor beta chain in context. This clone was seen a handful of times. No cognate antigen has been identified for it. No much larger clone exists at a distance of one base, and base qualities are not known. To be included, a participant needed at least one PBMC sample from before ART initiation plus at least two post-ART samples. All participants with HIV were treated in the United States of America. Before DNA extraction, cryopreserved samples of 1-10 million PBMC were thawed and washed. At the time of the earliest PBMC sample for each participant with HIV, ages ranged from roughly 20 to 60 years. PBMC samples from each participant spanned 1-4 timepoints before ART initiation and 2-8 timepoints after ART initiation, with a median of 7 samples. For every participant, serial HIV viral load, CD4+ T-cell count, ART history and demographic data were obtained. Using a Qiagen kit on a QIAcube, genomic DNA was extracted from unsorted PBMC, with samples processed in batches of 12.

The immunoSEQ hsTCRB v3.0 assay was used at survey level resolution for TRB variable region sequencing. The targeted TRB sequencing depth was roughly 40,000-55,000 T-cell genomes per sample. An Illumina MiSeq with a v3 150-cycle kit was used to sequence the pooled TRB libraries. As for the original processing: Repertoire analysis ran in R within a reproducible Nextflow workflow covering QC, data transformation and analysis. LymphoSeq2, an R package for exploring AIRR-Seq data, was used to implement custom analyses. A few samples that produced fewer than 5000 total TRB sequences were removed, so some 190 HIV repertoires were analyzed. Among the roughly 190 retained HIV repertoires, 55 to 60 were collected before ART initiation and 120 to 130 after ART initiation. Repertoires were downsampled to 5000 TRB nucleotide sequences, with summary statistics averaged over 100 downsampling iterations. Only TRB sequences with CDR3 regions of at least seven amino acids were retained for analysis. A Shannon entropy-derived clonality score and the Gini coefficient were used to measure diversity. In repertoire networks, the top 5000 CDR3 amino acid sequences were linked whenever an edit distance of one separated two sequences. For TRB CDR3 amino acid sequences, antigen specificity groups and MHC restriction were predicted with GLIPH2. To flag known CMV, EBV, HIV or tissue antigen associations, CDR3 amino acid sequences were matched against VDJdb and McPAS-TCR. Pre-ART, post-ART and control groups were compared with Wilcoxon signed-rank tests and Holm-Bonferroni correction. Here the immuneACCESS table is served through TCRdb, limited to in-frame sequences with V and J called. Missing clones are a known gap in these copies; in checked studies unresolved V genes cover under half, and the rest lacks a known reason. V and J calls and clone size follow that table, whereas D and trimming were derived from the DNA. The sample contains several thousand clones, roughly 84% of them found a single time. The ten largest clones take up 20% to 30% of the sample.

This sample was taken from a study of long-term antiretroviral therapy in people with HIV (dated by TCRdb to 2021 to 2024). In the study overall: The earliest samples were collected approximately a decade before the 2015 WHO recommendation for immediate ART, a period when ART was typically delayed until CD4 counts fell. No cross-contamination during QIAcube processing was seen in test extractions of a monoclonal T-cell line run alongside 33 polyclonal samples. A retrospective serial study tested whether ART initiation and durable HIV suppression were associated with changes in peripheral blood TRB repertoire composition and diversity. Of the approximately 28 participants with HIV, approximately twelve were female. From some 27 adults with confirmed HIV infection, the cohort provided some 200 cryopreserved PBMC samples, gathered serially across a mean of around six years (range 1-12). General findings and caveats noted by the study authors: Owing to limited PBMC availability, only the TCR beta chain was sequenced, without alpha chain pairing. No data were available on ART adherence, viral resistance or therapy changes, limiting inferences about post-ART repertoire changes. Expanded TRB clones identified before ART initiation dominated the repertoire at all time points, although this dominance fluctuated and declined in many PLHIV after ART. Compared with controls, HIV repertoires had narrower CDR3 length ranges, and the network structure pointed to an antigen-experienced repertoire that shifted only slightly toward naive after ART. Starting ART was linked to a significant rise in TRB diversity, yet even after long-term ART the diversity remained significantly lower than in transplant donor controls. The samples span the years 2004 to 2017, and the ART regimens used may be less effective than current regimens. Because cell numbers in pre-ART samples were limited, unsorted PBMC were profiled instead of sorted CD4+ and CD8+ T cells.

This TCR derives from a man aged 35 to 55 with HIV. Sequencing used unsorted PBMCs, obtained 1.1 years after starting antiretroviral therapy.

The CDR3: CASSLAASPNTEAFF. The sequenced DNA: TGTGCCAGCAGCTTGGCCGCGTCACCGAACACTGAAGCTTTCTTT. In this chain, TRBV5-5 is recombined with TRBJ1-1; the D gene cannot be resolved reliably. V is cut by 0 bases and J by 1 base, and the space between the germline ends is 10 bases. The CDR3, cysteine through phenylalanine, is 15 amino acids long. The read is trimmed to its CDR3 DNA, 45 bases read in frame from base 1. The germline V gene (reference sequence) specifies SGHKS as CDR1 and YYEKEE as CDR2.